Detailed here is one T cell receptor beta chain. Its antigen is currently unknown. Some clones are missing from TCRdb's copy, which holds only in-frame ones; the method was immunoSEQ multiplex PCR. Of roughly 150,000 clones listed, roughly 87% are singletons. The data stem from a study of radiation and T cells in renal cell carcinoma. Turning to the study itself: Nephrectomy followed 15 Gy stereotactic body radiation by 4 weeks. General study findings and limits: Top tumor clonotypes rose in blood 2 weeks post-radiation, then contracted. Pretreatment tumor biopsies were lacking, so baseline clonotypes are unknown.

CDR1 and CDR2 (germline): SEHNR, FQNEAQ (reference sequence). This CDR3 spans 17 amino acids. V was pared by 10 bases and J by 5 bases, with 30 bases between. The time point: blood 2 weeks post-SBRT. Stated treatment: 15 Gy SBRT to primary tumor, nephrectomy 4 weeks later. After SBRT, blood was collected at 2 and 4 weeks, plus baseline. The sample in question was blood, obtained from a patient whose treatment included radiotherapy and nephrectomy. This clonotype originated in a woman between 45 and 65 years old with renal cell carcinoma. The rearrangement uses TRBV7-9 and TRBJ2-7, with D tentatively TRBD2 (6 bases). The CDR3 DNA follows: TGTGCCACCCGACCCGCGGTAGGACGGGAGACGATTAACGAGCAGTACTTC. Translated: CATRPAVGRETINEQYF.